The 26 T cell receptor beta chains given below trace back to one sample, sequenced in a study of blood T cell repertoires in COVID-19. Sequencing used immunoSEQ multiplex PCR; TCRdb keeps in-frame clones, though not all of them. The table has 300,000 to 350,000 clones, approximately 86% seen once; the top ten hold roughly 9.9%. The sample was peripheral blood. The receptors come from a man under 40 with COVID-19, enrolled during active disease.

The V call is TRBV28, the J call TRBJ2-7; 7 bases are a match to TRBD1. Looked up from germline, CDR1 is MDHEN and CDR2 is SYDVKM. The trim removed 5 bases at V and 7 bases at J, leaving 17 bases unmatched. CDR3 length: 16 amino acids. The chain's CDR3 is CASSEIQGDKALEQYF. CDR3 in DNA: TGTGCCAGCAGTGAAATCCAGGGGGACAAAGCGCTGGAGCAGTACTTC.

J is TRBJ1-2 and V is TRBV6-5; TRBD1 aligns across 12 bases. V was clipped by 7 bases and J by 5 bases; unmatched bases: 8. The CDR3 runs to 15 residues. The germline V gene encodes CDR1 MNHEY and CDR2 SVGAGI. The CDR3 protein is CASTSGQGAGYGYTF. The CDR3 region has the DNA TGTGCCAGCACCTCGGGACAGGGGGCTGGTTATGGCTACACCTTC.

The CDR3 sequence is CASSESGQARQPQHF. The CDR3 DNA is TGTGCCAGCAGTGAATCGGGACAGGCGCGTCAGCCCCAGCATTTT. This chain uses TRBV2 with TRBJ1-5, with 8 positions matching TRBD1. This CDR3 is 15 amino acids long. Germline values: CDR1 SNHLY, CDR2 FYNNEI. Trimming cost V 2 bases and J 6 bases; bases outside gene matches: 6.

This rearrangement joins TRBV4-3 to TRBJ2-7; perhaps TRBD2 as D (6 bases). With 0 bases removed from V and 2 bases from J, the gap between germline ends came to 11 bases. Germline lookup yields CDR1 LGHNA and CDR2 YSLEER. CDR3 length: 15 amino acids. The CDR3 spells CASSQDRDSTYEQYF. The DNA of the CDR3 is TGCGCCAGCAGCCAAGACAGGGACTCTACCTACGAGCAGTACTTC.

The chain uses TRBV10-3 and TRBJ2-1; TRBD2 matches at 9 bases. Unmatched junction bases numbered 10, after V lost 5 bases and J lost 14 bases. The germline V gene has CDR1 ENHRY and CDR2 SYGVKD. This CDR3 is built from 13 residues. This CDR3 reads CAISPTSGGGEFF. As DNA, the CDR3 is TGTGCCATCAGTCCGACTAGCGGCGGTGGTGAGTTCTTC.

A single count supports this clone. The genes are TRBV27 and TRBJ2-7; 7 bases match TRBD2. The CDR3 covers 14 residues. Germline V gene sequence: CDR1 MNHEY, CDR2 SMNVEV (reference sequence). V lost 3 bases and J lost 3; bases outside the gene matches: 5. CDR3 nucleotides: TGTGCCAGCAGTTTCGGGACGGGGGGCTACGAGCAGTACTTC. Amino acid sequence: CASSFGTGGYEQYF.

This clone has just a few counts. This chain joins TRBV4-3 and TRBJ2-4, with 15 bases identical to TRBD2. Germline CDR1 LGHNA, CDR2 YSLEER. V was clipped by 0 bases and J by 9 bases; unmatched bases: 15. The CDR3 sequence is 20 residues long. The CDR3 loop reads CASSQDDRGLAGGRSVIQYF. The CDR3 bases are TGCGCCAGCAGCCAAGACGATAGAGGACTAGCGGGGGGGAGGTCCGTCATTCAGTACTTC.

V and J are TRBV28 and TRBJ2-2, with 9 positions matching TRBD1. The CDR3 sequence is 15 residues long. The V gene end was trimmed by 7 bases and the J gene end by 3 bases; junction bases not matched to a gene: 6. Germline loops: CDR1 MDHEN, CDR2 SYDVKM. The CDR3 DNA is TGTGCCAGCACCACAGGGGGCGCCCACACCGGGGAGCTGTTTTTT. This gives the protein CASTTGGAHTGELFF. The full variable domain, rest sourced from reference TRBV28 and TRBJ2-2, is DVKVTQSSRYLVKRTGEKVFLECVQDMDHENMFWYRQDPGLGLRLIYFSYDVKMKEKGDIPEGYSVSREKKERFSLILESASTNQTSMYLCASTTGGAHTGELFFGEGSRLTVL.

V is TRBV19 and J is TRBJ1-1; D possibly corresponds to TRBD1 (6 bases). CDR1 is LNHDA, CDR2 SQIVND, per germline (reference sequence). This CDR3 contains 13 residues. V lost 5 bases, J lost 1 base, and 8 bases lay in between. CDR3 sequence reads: CASSEQGNTEAFF. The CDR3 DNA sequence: TGTGCCAGTAGTGAACAGGGGAACACTGAAGCTTTCTTT.

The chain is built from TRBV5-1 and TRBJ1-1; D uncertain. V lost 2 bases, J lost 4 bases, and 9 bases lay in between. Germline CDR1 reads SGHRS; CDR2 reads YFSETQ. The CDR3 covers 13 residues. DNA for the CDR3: TGCGCCAGCAGCTTTTCGACATCCACTGAAGCTTTCTTT. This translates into CASSFSTSTEAFF. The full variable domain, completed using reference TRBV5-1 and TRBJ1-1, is KAGVTQTPRYLIKTRGQQVTLSCSPISGHRSVSWYQQTPGQGLQFLFEYFSETQRNKGNFPGRFSGRQFSNSRSEMNVSTLELGDSALYLCASSFSTSTEAFFGQGTRLTVV.

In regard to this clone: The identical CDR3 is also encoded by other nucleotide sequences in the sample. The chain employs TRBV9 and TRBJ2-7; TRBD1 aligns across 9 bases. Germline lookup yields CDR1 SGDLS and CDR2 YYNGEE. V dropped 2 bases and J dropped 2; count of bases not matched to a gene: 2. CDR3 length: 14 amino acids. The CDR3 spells CASSVGQGAYEQYF. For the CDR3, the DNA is TGTGCCAGCAGCGTGGGACAGGGAGCCTACGAGCAGTACTTC.

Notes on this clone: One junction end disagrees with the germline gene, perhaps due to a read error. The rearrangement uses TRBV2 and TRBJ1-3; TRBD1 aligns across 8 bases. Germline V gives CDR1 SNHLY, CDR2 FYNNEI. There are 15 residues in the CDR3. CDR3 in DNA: TGTGCCAGCAGCGAAGGGACAGGCTCTGGAAACACCATATATTTT. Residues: CASSEGTGSGNTIYF.

CDR3 protein: CASSFRTTNTGELFF. The CDR3 nucleotides read TGTGCCAGCAGCTTTCGGACAACGAACACCGGGGAGCTGTTTTTT. This chain uses TRBV5-5 with TRBJ2-2; D is possibly TRBD1 (5 bases). CDR3 length: 15 amino acids. Germline V CDR1 and CDR2: SGHKS, YYEKEE (reference sequence). V was pared by 2 bases and J by 0 bases, with 8 bases between.

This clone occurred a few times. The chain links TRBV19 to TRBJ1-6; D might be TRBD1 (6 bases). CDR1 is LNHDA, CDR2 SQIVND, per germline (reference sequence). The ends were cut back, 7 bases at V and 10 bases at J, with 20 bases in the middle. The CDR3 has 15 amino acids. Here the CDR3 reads CASILVQGVYSPLHF. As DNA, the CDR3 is TGTGCCAGTATTTTGGTACAGGGAGTTTACTCACCCCTCCACTTT.

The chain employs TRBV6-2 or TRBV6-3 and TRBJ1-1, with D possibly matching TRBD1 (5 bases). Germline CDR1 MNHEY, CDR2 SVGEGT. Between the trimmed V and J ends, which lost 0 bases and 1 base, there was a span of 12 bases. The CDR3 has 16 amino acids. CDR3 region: CASSYSIGHPNTEAFF. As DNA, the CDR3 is TGTGCCAGCAGTTACTCGATTGGACACCCGAACACTGAAGCTTTCTTT.

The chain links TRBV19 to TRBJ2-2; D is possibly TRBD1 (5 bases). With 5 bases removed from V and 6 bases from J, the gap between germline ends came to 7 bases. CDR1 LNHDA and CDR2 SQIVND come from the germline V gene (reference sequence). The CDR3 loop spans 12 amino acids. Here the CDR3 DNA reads TGTGCCAGTAGTCCACAGGCCGGGGAGCTGTTTTTT. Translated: CASSPQAGELFF.

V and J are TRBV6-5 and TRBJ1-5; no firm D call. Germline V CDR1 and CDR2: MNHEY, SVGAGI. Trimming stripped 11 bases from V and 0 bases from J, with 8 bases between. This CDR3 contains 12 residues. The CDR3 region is CASRHSNQPQHF. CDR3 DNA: TGTGCCTCGCGTCATAGCAATCAGCCCCAGCATTTT.

CDR3 amino acids: CASSQRDSSYEQYF. The DNA for the CDR3 is TGTGCCAGCAGCCAGAGGGACAGCTCCTACGAGCAGTACTTC. The chain joins TRBV6-5 to TRBJ2-7; 7 bases align to TRBD1. The CDR3 is made up of 14 amino acids. Germline values: CDR1 MNHEY, CDR2 SVGAGI. Trimming removed 6 bases from V and 0 bases from J; junction bases left unmatched: 5.

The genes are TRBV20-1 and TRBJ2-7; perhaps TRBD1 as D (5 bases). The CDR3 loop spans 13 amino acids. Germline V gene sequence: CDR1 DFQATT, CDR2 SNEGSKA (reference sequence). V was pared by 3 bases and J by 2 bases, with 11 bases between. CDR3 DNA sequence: TGCAGTGCTAGTGATCCAGGGACCTACGAGCAGTACTTC. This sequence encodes CSASDPGTYEQYF.

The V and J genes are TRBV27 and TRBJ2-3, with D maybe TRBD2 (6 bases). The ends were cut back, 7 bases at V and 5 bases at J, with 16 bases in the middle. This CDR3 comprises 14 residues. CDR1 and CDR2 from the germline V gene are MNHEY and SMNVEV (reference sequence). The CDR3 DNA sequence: TGTGCCAGCAAAGGCGGGATGCATTTAGATACGCAGTATTTT. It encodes CASKGGMHLDTQYF.

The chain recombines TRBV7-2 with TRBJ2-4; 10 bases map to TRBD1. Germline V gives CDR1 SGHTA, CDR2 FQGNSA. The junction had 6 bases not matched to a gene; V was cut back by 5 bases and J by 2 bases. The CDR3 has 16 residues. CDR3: CASSPGQGEPKNIQYF. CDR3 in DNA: TGTGCCAGCAGCCCCGGACAGGGGGAACCCAAAAACATTCAGTACTTC.

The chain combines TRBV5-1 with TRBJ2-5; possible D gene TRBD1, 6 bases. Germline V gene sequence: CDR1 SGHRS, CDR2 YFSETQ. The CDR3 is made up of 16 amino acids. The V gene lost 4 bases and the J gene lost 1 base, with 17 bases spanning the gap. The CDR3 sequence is CASSTVPTGTQETQYF. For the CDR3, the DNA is TGCGCCAGCAGCACAGTCCCCACAGGGACCCAAGAGACCCAGTACTTC.

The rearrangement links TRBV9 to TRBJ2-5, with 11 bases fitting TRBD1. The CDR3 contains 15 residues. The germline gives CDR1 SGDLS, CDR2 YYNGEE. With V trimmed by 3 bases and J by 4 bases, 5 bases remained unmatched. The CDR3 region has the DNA TGTGCCAGCAGCGCAAGGACAGGGGGCAGAGAGACCCAGTACTTC. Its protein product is CASSARTGGRETQYF.

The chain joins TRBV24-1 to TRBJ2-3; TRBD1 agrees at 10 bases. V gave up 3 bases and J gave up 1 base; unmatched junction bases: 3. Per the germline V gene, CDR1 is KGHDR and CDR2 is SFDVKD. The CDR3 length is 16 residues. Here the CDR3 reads CATSDPGQGGTDTQYF. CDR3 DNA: TGTGCCACCAGTGATCCTGGACAGGGGGGCACAGATACGCAGTATTTT.

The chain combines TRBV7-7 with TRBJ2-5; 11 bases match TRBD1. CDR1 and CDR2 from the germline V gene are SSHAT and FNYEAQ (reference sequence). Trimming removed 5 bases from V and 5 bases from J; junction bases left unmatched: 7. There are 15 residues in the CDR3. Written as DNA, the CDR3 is TGTGCCAGCAGCACGGACAGGGGGCGGTGGGAGACCCAGTACTTC. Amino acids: CASSTDRGRWETQYF. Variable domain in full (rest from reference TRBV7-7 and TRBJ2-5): GAGVSQSPRYKVTKRGQDVTLRCDPISSHATLYWYQQALGQGPEFLTYFNYEAQPDKSGLPSDRFSAERPEGSISTLTIQRTEQRDSAMYRCASSTDRGRWETQYFGPGTRLLVL.

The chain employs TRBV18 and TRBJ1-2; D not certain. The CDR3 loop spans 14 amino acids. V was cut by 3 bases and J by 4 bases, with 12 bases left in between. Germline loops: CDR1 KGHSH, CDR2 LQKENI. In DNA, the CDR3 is TGTGCCAGCTCACCGCTGAGGGAGCTCTATGGCTACACCTTC. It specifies CASSPLRELYGYTF.